One sample yielded the 11 T cell receptor beta chains listed below, sequenced in a study of shared clonotypes between healthy human individuals. The assay was immunoSEQ multiplex PCR, and TCRdb's table has in-frame clones only and misses some. The repertoire consists of roughly 1.5 million clones, with about 98% occurring once and the leading ten covering 0.4% to 0.45%. Sequencing was done on a sample of naive CD4+ T cells sorted from blood. Subset denoted: CD45RA+ positively selected. Receptor source: a man aged 30 to 45 in good health.

The chain uses TRBV5-1 and TRBJ2-1, with D unclear. Trimming removed 0 bases at V and 8 bases at J, with 12 bases between. The CDR3 has 14 amino acids. Looked up from germline, CDR1 is SGHRS and CDR2 is YFSETQ. CDR3 DNA: TGCGCCAGCAGCTTGGGTCCTCTGTGGGATGAGCAGTTCTTC. It encodes CASSLGPLWDEQFF. The full variable domain, its missing parts supplied by reference TRBV5-1 and TRBJ2-1, is KAGVTQTPRYLIKTRGQQVTLSCSPISGHRSVSWYQQTPGQGLQFLFEYFSETQRNKGNFPGRFSGRQFSNSRSEMNVSTLELGDSALYLCASSLGPLWDEQFFGPGTRLTVL.

The rearrangement links TRBV7-2 to TRBJ2-1; 12 bases align to TRBD2. The J segment lost 7 bases and the V segment lost 5 bases, leaving 12 bases of the junction unmatched. The length of the CDR3 is 17 residues. The V gene's germline CDR1 is SGHTA and CDR2 FQGNSA. Here the CDR3 DNA reads TGTGCCAGCAGCCTGTCCCGGACTAGCGGGAATGGTAATGAGCAGTTCTTC. Its protein product is CASSLSRTSGNGNEQFF. The variable domain in full, with the rest retrieved from reference TRBV7-2 and TRBJ2-1, is GAGVSQSPSNKVTEKGKDVELRCDPISGHTALYWYRQSLGQGLEFLIYFQGNSAPDKSGLPSDRFSAERTGGSVSTLTIQRTQQEDSAVYLCASSLSRTSGNGNEQFFGPGTRLTVL.

This chain links TRBV19 with TRBJ2-6, with D perhaps matching TRBD1 or TRBD2 (5 bases each). Trimming took 7 bases from V and 1 from J, leaving 14 bases between them. Looked up from germline, CDR1 is LNHDA and CDR2 is SQIVND (reference sequence). CDR3 size: 16 residues. This CDR3 reads CASTDRGRSGANVLTF. In nucleotides, the CDR3 is TGTGCCAGTACCGACCGGGGACGTTCTGGGGCCAACGTCCTGACTTTC. Full variable domain (rest looked up from reference TRBV19 and TRBJ2-6): DGGITQSPKYLFRKEGQNVTLSCEQNLNHDAMYWYRQDPGQGLRLIYYSQIVNDFQKGDIAEGYSVSREKKESFPLTVTSAQKNPTAFYLCASTDRGRSGANVLTFGAGSRLTVL.

This chain joins TRBV14 and TRBJ2-2; D gene uncertain. In germline, CDR1 is SGHDN, CDR2 FVKESK. This CDR3 spans 13 amino acids. V lost 4 bases and J 7 bases, leaving 10 bases between the germline ends. This chain's CDR3 is CASSPRVGGELFF. As DNA, the CDR3 is TGTGCCAGCAGCCCCCGGGTGGGCGGGGAGCTGTTTTTT.

The chain employs TRBV2 and TRBJ2-1; TRBD2 matches at 12 bases. Germline V CDR1 and CDR2: SNHLY, FYNNEI. J lost 4 bases, V lost 6 bases, and 4 bases had no gene match. There are 15 residues in the CDR3. CDR3 DNA: TGTGCCAGCAGAGCGACTAGCGGGAGTTACAATGAGCAGTTCTTC. This translates into CASRATSGSYNEQFF.

The chain carries TRBV28 and TRBJ2-1; D possibly uses TRBD1 or TRBD2 (6 bases each). The V end was cut by 8 bases, the J end by 9 bases, with 20 bases between. Germline values: CDR1 MDHEN, CDR2 SYDVKM. The CDR3 is 14 amino acids. The CDR3: CASCEGGTRSEQFF. The DNA of the CDR3 is TGTGCCAGCTGCGAGGGCGGGACAAGGAGTGAGCAGTTCTTC.

The chain uses TRBV7-2 and TRBJ2-3; perhaps TRBD1 as D (6 bases). CDR1 and CDR2 (germline): SGHTA, FQGNSA. The CDR3 totals 12 residues. V dropped 6 bases and J dropped 5 bases, with 9 bases sitting between them. This CDR3 reads CASSPRGDTQYF. CDR3 nucleotides: TGTGCCAGCAGTCCCAGGGGAGATACGCAGTATTTT.

The chain has TRBV9 and TRBJ2-1; 11 nucleotides match TRBD1. Germline V gives CDR1 SGDLS, CDR2 YYNGEE. This CDR3 spans 18 amino acids. The trim removed 0 bases at V and 4 bases at J, leaving 9 bases unmatched. Written as DNA, the CDR3 is TGTGCCAGCAGCGTAGCGGCTGTAGGGACAGGGGGTTACAATGAGCAGTTCTTC. Encoded protein: CASSVAAVGTGGYNEQFF.

Concerning this clone: Other DNA sequences in the same sample also yield this CDR3. CDR3 coding DNA: TGTGCCAGTCGGTTGGATTACGAGCAGTACTTC. This gives the protein CASRLDYEQYF. The rearrangement joins TRBV2 to TRBJ2-7; D call uncertain. Trimming stripped 9 bases from V and 4 bases from J, with 10 bases between. Germline lookup yields CDR1 SNHLY and CDR2 FYNNEI. The CDR3 runs to 11 residues. Full variable domain (remainder filled in from reference TRBV2 and TRBJ2-7): EPEVTQTPSHQVTQMGQEVILRCVPISNHLYFYWYRQILGQKVEFLVSFYNNEISEKSEIFDDQFSVERPDGSNFTLKIRSTKLEDSAMYFCASRLDYEQYFGPGTRLTVT.

This chain links TRBV6-4 with TRBJ1-5; D gene ambiguous. The CDR3 has 12 residues. V lost 7 bases, J lost 2 bases, and 6 bases lay in between. Germline assignment: CDR1 MRHNA and CDR2 SNTAGT. The CDR3 spells CASKEGNQPQHF. DNA of the CDR3: TGTGCCAGCAAAGAGGGCAATCAGCCCCAGCATTTT.

The V call is TRBV6-1, the J call TRBJ2-1; D may be TRBD1 (5 bases). V lost 6 bases to trimming and J lost 9 bases, with 9 bases between them. CDR1 MNHNS and CDR2 SASEGT come from the germline V gene. The CDR3 is made up of 11 amino acids. DNA of the CDR3: TGTGCCAGCAGAAGGGGTACTGAGCAGTTCTTC. This encodes CASRRGTEQFF.